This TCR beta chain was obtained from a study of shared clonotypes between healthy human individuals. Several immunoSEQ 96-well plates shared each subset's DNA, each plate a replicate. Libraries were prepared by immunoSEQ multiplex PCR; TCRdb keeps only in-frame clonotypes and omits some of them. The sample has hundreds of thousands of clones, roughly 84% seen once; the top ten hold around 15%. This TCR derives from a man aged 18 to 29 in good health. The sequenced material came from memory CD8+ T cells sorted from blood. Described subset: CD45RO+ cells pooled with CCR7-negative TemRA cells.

CDR3 residues: CASSFRDGATGELFF. The CDR3 coding sequence is TGTGCCAGCAGCTTCAGGGACGGGGCCACCGGGGAGCTGTTTTTT. This chain joins TRBV5-4 and TRBJ2-2, with D perhaps matching TRBD1 or TRBD2 (5 bases each). The CDR3 is 15 amino acids. Between the trimmed V and J ends, which lost 2 bases and 4 bases, there was a span of 12 bases. Germline assignment: CDR1 SGHNT and CDR2 YYREEE (reference sequence).